The clone carrying this T cell receptor beta chain was detected a few times. Its antigen is not known. The source of the sample is a study of response to subunit inactivated influenza vaccine. Study-level results: The study's authors posited that every seasonal influenza vaccination enlists few new T cells.

TCRdb re-called the RT-PCR reads through MiXCR, storing one row per CDR3 protein. The sample lists some 150,000 distinct CDR3 sequences; approximately 12% were seen once. This sample also appeared in a second study, on T cells expressing NK-cell markers. From that paper: Scientists made TCR beta cDNA using 5'RACE template switching with UMIs. Sorted CD3+CD56+NKG2C+, CD3+CD56+NKG2C- and CD3+CD56-NKG2C+ T cells supplied TCR beta repertoires. Just one sequenced donor of eight was HCMV-seronegative, while seven were seropositive.

This TCR was recovered from a man in his fifties or sixties who received an inactivated influenza vaccine. The sequencing used CD8+ T cells sorted from PBMCs, collected about 11 days after vaccination.

The CDR3, as DNA: TGTGCCAGCAGGGGCGGGACTAGCGGGACCGGGGACGAGCAGTACTTC. Its protein is CASRGGTSGTGDEQYF. The chain links TRBV7-9 to TRBJ2-7, with 13 bases identical to TRBD2. Looked up from germline, CDR1 is SEHNR and CDR2 is FQNEAQ (reference sequence). CDR3 length: 16 amino acids. The junction had 10 bases not matched to a gene; V was cut back by 6 bases and J by 5 bases. Drawing the rest from reference TRBV7-9 and TRBJ2-7, the complete variable domain is DTGVSQNPRHKITKRGQNVTFRCDPISEHNRLYWYRQTLGQGPEFLTYFQNEAQLEKSRLLSDRFSAERPKGSFSTLEIQRTEQGDSAMYLCASRGGTSGTGDEQYFGPGTRLTVT.